This T cell receptor (beta chain) appears in the sequencing data of a study of OX40 agonist ivuxolimab in advanced cancers. Background on the study: Three dose-escalation patients had partial responses: one with hepatocellular carcinoma and two with cutaneous melanoma.

With respect to this clone: Its antigen is not identified.

TCRdb keeps only in-frame clones here, not all; method: immunoSEQ multiplex PCR. Here the sample spans 8,500 to 9,000 clones, nearly 70% being singletons. This CDR3 has 14 amino acids. Germline V gene lookup returns CDR1 SGHTS and CDR2 YDEGEE. Losses at the gene ends were 2 bases for V and 3 bases for J; bases not matched to a gene: 2. Findings and caveats of the study: On average, CD8+ T cells had more expanded clones than CD4+.

A history of autoimmune disease or systemic immunosuppression excluded patients. The rearrangement joins TRBV5-8 to TRBJ2-5; TRBD2 matches at 9 bases. Source: CD4+ or CD8+ T cells sorted from blood, taken in a trial of the OX40 agonist ivuxolimab. The origin of this receptor is an adult with an advanced solid tumor such as melanoma, head and neck, liver or kidney cancer. The chain's CDR3 is CASSFLAGEETQYF. The CDR3, as DNA: TGTGCCAGCAGCTTCTTAGCGGGGGAAGAGACCCAGTACTTC.